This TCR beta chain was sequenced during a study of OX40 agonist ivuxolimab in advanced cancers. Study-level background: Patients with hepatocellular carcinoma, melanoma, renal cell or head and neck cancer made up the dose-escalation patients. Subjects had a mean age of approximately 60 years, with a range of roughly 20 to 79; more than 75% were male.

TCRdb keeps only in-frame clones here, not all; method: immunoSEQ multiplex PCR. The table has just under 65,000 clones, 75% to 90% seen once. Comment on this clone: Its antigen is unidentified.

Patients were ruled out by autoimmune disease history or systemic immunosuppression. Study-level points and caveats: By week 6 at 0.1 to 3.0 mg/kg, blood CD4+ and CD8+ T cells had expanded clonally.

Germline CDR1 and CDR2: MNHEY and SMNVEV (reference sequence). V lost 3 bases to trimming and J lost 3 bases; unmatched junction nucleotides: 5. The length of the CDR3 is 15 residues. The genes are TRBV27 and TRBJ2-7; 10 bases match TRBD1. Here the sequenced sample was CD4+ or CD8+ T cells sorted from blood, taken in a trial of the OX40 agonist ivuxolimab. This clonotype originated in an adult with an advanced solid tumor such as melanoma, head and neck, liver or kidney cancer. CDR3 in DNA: TGTGCCAGCAGTTTGGGACAGGGGCCCCTCTACGAGCAGTACTTC. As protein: CASSLGQGPLYEQYF.